The sample holds a few counts of the clone carrying this T cell receptor (beta chain). The data are from a study of control samples from healthy donors and cancer patients. V was pared by 4 bases and J by 2 bases, with 10 bases between. The CDR3 is made up of 14 amino acids. Germline lookup yields CDR1 SGHTS and CDR2 YDEGEE. Profiling relied on immunoSEQ multiplex PCR, and the TCRdb table lists in-frame clones only, not all of them. The sample lists about 120,000 clones, 70% to 90% occurring once. The chain links TRBV5-8 to TRBJ1-3; TRBD1 might be the D (6 bases). The sample comprised blood. This receptor was obtained from a man in his fifties in good health. CDR3 DNA: TGTGCCAGCAGCACAGAGGGGGCTGGAAACACCATATATTTT. Translation gives CASSTEGAGNTIYF. Combining the CDR3 with reference TRBV5-8 and TRBJ1-3 gives the whole variable domain EAGVTQSPTHLIKTRGQQATLRCSPISGHTSVYWYQQALGLGLQFLLWYDEGEERNRGNFPPRFSGRQFPNYSSELNVNALELEDSALYLCASSTEGAGNTIYFGEGSWLTVV.